The 28 T cell receptor beta chains below all came from one sample that was sequenced in a study of shared clonotypes between healthy human individuals. The table came from immunoSEQ multiplex PCR; TCRdb's copy has only in-frame clones and leaves some out. Among over a million clones, 70% to 80% were seen once, and the ten largest hold roughly 1.5%. The sequenced sample was memory CD4+ T cells sorted from blood. Subset meaning: CD45RA-negative fraction. Source of these receptors: a man aged 18-30 years in good health.

In the case of this clone: The same CDR3 also results from other DNA sequences found in this sample. Written as DNA, the CDR3 is TGTGCCAGCAGCCGGGACAGGGATCAGCCCCAGCATTTT. It specifies CASSRDRDQPQHF. The chain is built from TRBV2 and TRBJ1-5, with TRBD1 matching 9 bases. Losses at the gene ends were 6 bases for V and 5 bases for J; bases not matched to a gene: 2. Per the germline V gene, CDR1 is SNHLY and CDR2 is FYNNEI. The CDR3 length is 13 residues. The whole variable domain, filled in from reference TRBV2 and TRBJ1-5, reads EPEVTQTPSHQVTQMGQEVILRCVPISNHLYFYWYRQILGQKVEFLVSFYNNEISEKSEIFDDQFSVERPDGSNFTLKIRSTKLEDSAMYFCASSRDRDQPQHFGDGTRLSIL.

The V gene is TRBV2, the J gene TRBJ1-2, with 8 bases matching TRBD1. The CDR3 spans 13 residues. Germline CDR1 and CDR2: SNHLY and FYNNEI. The V and J ends lost 7 bases and 4 bases, in that order; junction bases with no gene match: 5. The CDR3 DNA follows: TGTGCCAGCACGCCACAGGGGGGCTATGGCTACACCTTC. The encoded protein is CASTPQGGYGYTF.

The chain has TRBV5-1 and TRBJ1-6, with a tentative D call TRBD1 (6 bases). This CDR3 contains 17 residues. V was cut by 5 bases and J by 1 base, with 16 bases left in between. Germline CDR1 reads SGHRS; CDR2 reads YFSETQ. Here the CDR3 reads CASRFLGDNSYNSPLHF. For the CDR3, the DNA is TGCGCCAGCAGGTTCCTGGGGGACAATTCCTATAATTCACCCCTCCACTTT.

For this clone: The sample has other DNA sequences that encode this CDR3 too. The chain has TRBV2 and TRBJ1-6, with 7 positions matching TRBD1. The V and J ends lost 4 bases and 7 bases, in that order; junction bases with no gene match: 4. Looked up from germline, CDR1 is SNHLY and CDR2 is FYNNEI. The CDR3 runs to 14 residues. The CDR3 spells CASSAGQPNSPLHF. The CDR3 DNA follows: TGTGCCAGCAGTGCGGGACAGCCGAATTCACCCCTCCACTTT.

With respect to this clone: This sample also contains other DNA sequences that code for the same CDR3. This chain links TRBV5-1 with TRBJ1-5, with a weak D call TRBD1 (6 bases). CDR1 and CDR2 (germline): SGHRS, YFSETQ. This CDR3 is 13 amino acids long. Trimming shortened V by 4 bases and J by 4 bases, and 9 bases separated the two germline ends. CDR3 DNA sequence: TGCGCCAGCAGCCTGGGACAAAATCAGCCCCAGCATTTT. This sequence encodes CASSLGQNQPQHF.

The chain uses TRBV27 and TRBJ2-1, with TRBD2 identical over 7 bases. Trimming at V came to 3 bases and at J to 2 bases, leaving 7 bases not matched to a gene. The CDR3 has 16 amino acids. CDR1 and CDR2 (germline): MNHEY, SMNVEV (reference sequence). CDR3 in DNA: TGTGCCAGCAGTTTCGACAGAGGACTAGCCTACAATGAGCAGTTCTTC. This encodes CASSFDRGLAYNEQFF.

This clone was counted a single time. The V gene is TRBV9, the J gene TRBJ2-5; unclear D gene. The CDR3 spans 13 residues. Per germline, CDR1 SGDLS and CDR2 YYNGEE. Trimming pared 0 bases from V and 2 bases from J, leaving 5 bases between. The CDR3: CASSVASQETQYF. CDR3 in DNA: TGTGCCAGCAGCGTAGCATCACAAGAGACCCAGTACTTC.

The rearrangement uses TRBV27 and TRBJ2-2; D possibly corresponds to TRBD2 (6 bases). The germline V gene has CDR1 MNHEY and CDR2 SMNVEV (reference sequence). This CDR3 has 16 residues. V was trimmed by 2 bases and J by 2 bases, leaving 12 bases between them. CDR3 sequence reads: CASSLVAELNTGELFF. The CDR3, as DNA: TGTGCCAGCAGTTTAGTAGCGGAGCTTAACACCGGGGAGCTGTTTTTT.

Regarding this clone: At one boundary the junction diverges from the germline segment, which might be a read error. The chain has TRBV7-7 and TRBJ2-1, with 12 bases identical to TRBD2. CDR3 length: 15 residues. Germline lookup yields CDR1 SSHAT and CDR2 FNYEAQ (reference sequence). The chain's CDR3 is CASSLASGRADEQFF. The CDR3 DNA is TGTGCTAGCAGCTTAGCTAGCGGGAGGGCCGATGAGCAGTTCTTC.

Details on this clone: Different DNA sequences within this sample yield the same CDR3. V gene TRBV20-1 combines with J gene TRBJ2-3; no definite D call. The CDR3 has 11 residues. Germline CDR1 DFQATT, CDR2 SNEGSKA (reference sequence). V was pared by 5 bases and J by 5 bases, with 8 bases between. The CDR3: CSAPKGDTQYF. The CDR3 nucleotides are TGCAGTGCTCCAAAGGGAGATACGCAGTATTTT.

The chain has TRBV11-3 and TRBJ1-1; D is unresolved. Per the germline V gene, CDR1 is SGHNT and CDR2 is YENEEA. CDR3 length equals 13 residues. Between the trimmed V and J ends, which lost 3 bases and 4 bases, there was a span of 9 bases. CDR3 in DNA: TGTGCCAGCAGCTTTAGGGAGGGCACTGAAGCTTTCTTT. Encoded protein: CASSFREGTEAFF.

V usage is TRBV5-4 and J usage is TRBJ1-2; 7 bases agree with TRBD1. The V gene's germline CDR1 is SGHNT and CDR2 YYREEE (reference sequence). The CDR3 totals 13 residues. V shed 4 bases, J shed 4 bases, and the junction held 4 bases outside the gene matches. The DNA for the CDR3 is TGTGCCAGCAGCCAGGACAGGTTCTATGGCTACACCTTC. This sequence encodes CASSQDRFYGYTF.

The chain combines TRBV7-2 with TRBJ1-2, with D possibly TRBD1 on 6 matching bases. The CDR3 loop spans 15 amino acids. Trimming pared 4 bases from V and 4 bases from J, leaving 16 bases between. Germline CDR1 SGHTA, CDR2 FQGNSA. Written as DNA, the CDR3 is TGTGCCAGCAGCTCCGGGGGGGGCGTCCTCTATGGCTACACCTTC. Its translation is CASSSGGGVLYGYTF. Filled out from reference TRBV7-2 and TRBJ1-2, the complete variable domain reads GAGVSQSPSNKVTEKGKDVELRCDPISGHTALYWYRQSLGQGLEFLIYFQGNSAPDKSGLPSDRFSAERTGGSVSTLTIQRTQQEDSAVYLCASSSGGGVLYGYTFGSGTRLTVV.

This clone was counted between two and nine times. The CDR3 loop is CASSYQENTEAFF. The DNA of the CDR3 is TGTGCCAGCAGCTATCAGGAGAACACTGAAGCTTTCTTT. The chain employs TRBV11-2 and TRBJ1-1; D not certain. The CDR3 extends over 13 amino acids. Trimming pared 4 bases from V and 1 base from J, leaving 7 bases between. Germline V gene lookup returns CDR1 SGHAT and CDR2 FQNNGV.

This clone was picked up one time. The V gene is TRBV19, the J gene TRBJ1-5; TRBD1 might be the D (6 bases). The CDR3 runs 14 residues. V lost 4 bases, J lost 3 bases, and 10 bases lay in between. CDR1 is LNHDA, CDR2 SQIVND, per germline (reference sequence). CDR3 sequence reads: CASSTPGDNQPQHF. The CDR3 coding sequence is TGTGCCAGTAGTACCCCAGGGGACAATCAGCCCCAGCATTTT.

V gene TRBV11-3 combines with J gene TRBJ1-6; 7 nucleotides align to TRBD1. This CDR3 comprises 15 residues. Trimming took 0 bases from V and 7 from J; bases not matched to a gene: 3. The V gene's germline CDR1 is SGHNT and CDR2 YENEEA. The CDR3 is CASSLDGTANSPLHF. Here the CDR3 DNA reads TGTGCCAGCAGCTTAGATGGGACAGCAAATTCACCCCTCCACTTT.

This clone turned up a few times. This rearrangement joins TRBV18 to TRBJ1-1; maybe TRBD1 (6 bases). The V and J ends lost 2 bases and 1 base respectively, with 11 bases between them. The CDR3 spans 15 residues. In germline, CDR1 is KGHSH, CDR2 LQKENI. CDR3 protein: CASSPNRVPNTEAFF. In nucleotides, the CDR3 is TGTGCCAGCTCACCAAACAGGGTTCCGAACACTGAAGCTTTCTTT.

The rearrangement uses TRBV29-1 and TRBJ1-1; TRBD1 might be the D (5 bases). This CDR3 has 11 amino acids. Germline V gene sequence: CDR1 SQVTM, CDR2 ANQGSEA. V lost 7 bases and J 8 bases, leaving 14 bases between the germline ends. The CDR3 bases are TGCAGCGGGGGCCACGGACCCGAAGCTTTCTTT. Encoded protein: CSGGHGPEAFF.

The genes are TRBV19 and TRBJ1-2; perhaps TRBD1 as D (6 bases). V was pared by 4 bases and J by 8 bases, with 29 bases between. CDR3 length: 18 amino acids. CDR1 and CDR2 from the germline V gene are LNHDA and SQIVND (reference sequence). CDR3 loop: CASSTGLTDSPSLRGYTF. CDR3 in DNA: TGTGCCAGTAGTACCGGACTTACGGACAGTCCCTCTTTGCGAGGCTACACCTTC.

The chain has TRBV12-5 and TRBJ2-1; D uncertain. This CDR3 has 15 amino acids. CDR1 is LGHNT, CDR2 FRNRAP, per germline. Trimming cost V 7 bases and J 6 bases, with 19 bases left between them. The CDR3 DNA reads TGTGCTAGTGTTCCGCTCGTGAGACCCGGCAATGAGCAGTTCTTC. Residues: CASVPLVRPGNEQFF.

A few counts support this clone. This rearrangement joins TRBV2 to TRBJ1-2; D is possibly TRBD1 (6 bases). V lost 6 bases and J lost 4, with 15 bases in between. The CDR3 contains 14 residues. CDR1 and CDR2 from the germline V gene are SNHLY and FYNNEI. Here the CDR3 DNA reads TGTGCCAGCAGCTCGACAGGTTCCTTCTATGGCTACACCTTC. Its translation: CASSSTGSFYGYTF.

On this clone itself: One end of the junction does not line up with germline, which may come from a read error. This sequence joins TRBV5-5 and TRBJ2-5, with D perhaps given as TRBD1 or TRBD2 (5 bases each). Germline V gene lookup returns CDR1 SGHKS and CDR2 YYEKEE (reference sequence). This CDR3 comprises 16 residues. The CDR3 is CAGSLGGGSNQETQYF. CDR3 nucleotide sequence: TGTGCCGGCAGCTTGGGTGGGGGATCGAACCAAGAGACCCAGTACTTC.

V usage is TRBV4-1 and J usage is TRBJ2-7; no definite D call. Trimming cost V 3 bases and J 0 bases, with 9 bases left between them. CDR3 length: 14 amino acids. In germline, CDR1 is MGHRA, CDR2 YSYEKL. CDR3 DNA sequence: TGCGCCAGCAGCCAGTTGCCGTCCTCCTACGAGCAGTACTTC. Translation: CASSQLPSSYEQYF.

V gene TRBV25-1 combines with J gene TRBJ2-5, with D unclear. CDR3 length equals 15 residues. Trimming cost V 2 bases and J 1 base, with 11 bases left between them. Germline assignment: CDR1 MGHDK and CDR2 SYGVNS. The CDR3 DNA reads TGTGCCAGCAGTGAAGGTTTGGGGTCCCAAGAGACCCAGTACTTC. As protein: CASSEGLGSQETQYF.

The V call is TRBV7-9, the J call TRBJ2-5; TRBD1 agrees at 11 bases. The V gene's germline CDR1 is SEHNR and CDR2 FQNEAQ (reference sequence). The junction had 12 bases not matched to a gene; V was cut back by 5 bases and J by 4 bases. CDR3 length equals 17 residues. This CDR3 is CASSHPRTGGLGETQYF. In nucleotides, the CDR3 is TGTGCCAGCAGCCACCCCCGGACAGGGGGCCTTGGAGAGACCCAGTACTTC.

This clone is a singleton in its sample. The chain uses TRBV7-2 and TRBJ2-1; D is possibly TRBD1 (6 bases). Germline CDR1 and CDR2: SGHTA and FQGNSA. There are 15 residues in the CDR3. Trimming stripped 1 base from V and 4 bases from J, with 11 bases between. CDR3: CASSLGTALYNEQFF. The DNA of the CDR3 is TGTGCCAGCAGCTTAGGGACAGCGCTATACAATGAGCAGTTCTTC. The full variable domain, with the rest looked up from reference TRBV7-2 and TRBJ2-1, is GAGVSQSPSNKVTEKGKDVELRCDPISGHTALYWYRQSLGQGLEFLIYFQGNSAPDKSGLPSDRFSAERTGGSVSTLTIQRTQQEDSAVYLCASSLGTALYNEQFFGPGTRLTVL.

V and J are TRBV9 and TRBJ2-2, with D maybe TRBD1 (6 bases). Deletions cut 4 bases from V and 6 bases from J, with 7 bases between. Germline V gives CDR1 SGDLS, CDR2 YYNGEE. The CDR3 sequence is 12 residues long. CDR3 sequence: CASSRQAGELFF. In DNA, the CDR3 is TGTGCCAGCAGCCGACAGGCCGGGGAGCTGTTTTTT.

This chain connects TRBV6-1 to TRBJ2-3; D is unresolved. This CDR3 spans 12 amino acids. The germline V gene has CDR1 MNHNS and CDR2 SASEGT. The V and J ends lost 8 bases and 7 bases respectively, with 13 bases between them. CDR3 in amino acids: CASLEVSYTQYF. The CDR3 nucleotides read TGTGCCAGCCTCGAAGTGAGTTATACGCAGTATTTT.